The sequence of this T cell receptor beta chain was determined in a study of blood T cells in healthy people across ages. The CDR3 extends over 14 amino acids. V lost 6 bases to trimming and J lost 8 bases; unmatched junction nucleotides: 9. Germline values: CDR1 SGHAT, CDR2 FQDESV (reference sequence). Notes on this clonotype: Its cognate antigen is unknown.

Primers used in a second PCR of about 6 to 11 cycles were a sample-barcoded 5' primer and a J-beta primer mix. Tags on each cDNA molecule came from a template-switch adaptor with 12 random nucleotides. TCRdb called the 5' RACE reads again in MiXCR, with one record for every CDR3 protein. The top ten clones hold approximately 13% of a sample with 600,000 to 800,000 distinct CDR3 sequences, 45% to 60% of them seen once. Regarding the study as a whole: Versus aged donors, long-lived donors had higher diversity and more naive CD4+ cells.

Sequenced input: blood. The receptor comes from an elderly woman in good health. This chain links TRBV11-1 with TRBJ2-1; the match to TRBD2 covers 8 bases. CDR3 in DNA: TGTGCCAGCAGTACGGGAGGGCCCTCGCATGAGCAGTTCTTC. This gives the protein CASSTGGPSHEQFF.